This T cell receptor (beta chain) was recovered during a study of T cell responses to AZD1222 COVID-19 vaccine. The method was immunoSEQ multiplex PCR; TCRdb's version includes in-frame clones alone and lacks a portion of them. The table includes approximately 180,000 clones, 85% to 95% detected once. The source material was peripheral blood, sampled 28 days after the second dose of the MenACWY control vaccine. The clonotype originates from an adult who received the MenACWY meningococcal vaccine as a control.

The DNA for the CDR3 is TGTGCCAGCAGCTTCTCCCAGACAGATACGCAGTATTTT. Translation gives CASSFSQTDTQYF. This chain uses TRBV7-9 with TRBJ2-3; D gene uncertain. V shed 3 bases and J shed 3 bases, with 7 bases lying between them. The germline V gene has CDR1 SEHNR and CDR2 FQNEAQ (reference sequence). The CDR3 loop spans 13 amino acids.